One and the same sample provided the 18 T cell receptor beta chains below, sequenced in a study of shared clonotypes between healthy human individuals. Profiling relied on immunoSEQ multiplex PCR, and the TCRdb table lists in-frame clones only, not all of them. This table holds around 690,000 clones, roughly 88% found once. Sequenced: memory CD8+ T cells from PBMCs. Documented subset: CD45RO+ cells pooled with CCR7-negative TemRA cells. The receptors here all came from a young man in good health. Some clones in this sample may be carry-over from other donors' samples.

This clone was counted between two and nine times. This sequence joins TRBV5-1 and TRBJ2-7; possible D gene TRBD2, 6 bases. V shed 6 bases and J shed 0 bases, with 19 bases lying between them. The germline gives CDR1 SGHRS, CDR2 YFSETQ. The CDR3 sequence is 16 residues long. The CDR3 loop reads CASTPWRDGSSYEQYF. Written as DNA, the CDR3 is TGCGCCAGCACCCCCTGGAGGGATGGGAGCTCCTACGAGCAGTACTTC.

This chain uses TRBV29-1 with TRBJ2-7; the match to TRBD2 covers 13 bases. The CDR3 spans 16 residues. The ends lost 0 bases at V and 4 bases at J; junction bases unmatched: 6. The germline V gene has CDR1 SQVTM and CDR2 ANQGSEA. The CDR3 here is CSVEDGGLAGNYEQYF. In DNA form, the CDR3 reads TGCAGCGTTGAAGATGGGGGACTAGCGGGAAATTACGAGCAGTACTTC.

This clone occurred once. The chain carries TRBV7-9 and TRBJ2-1; D not resolved. V was pared by 9 bases and J by 2 bases, with 8 bases between. From germline, CDR1 is SEHNR and CDR2 FQNEAQ (reference sequence). The CDR3 is 12 amino acids. The CDR3 DNA reads TGTGCCAGTGGAAGGCCCTACAATGAGCAGTTCTTC. Translation: CASGRPYNEQFF.

The V call is TRBV4-3, the J call TRBJ2-2; D is undetermined. Germline V lookup: CDR1 LGHNA, CDR2 YSLEER. V gave up 0 bases and J gave up 8 bases, with 16 bases separating them. The CDR3 is made up of 16 amino acids. The CDR3 here is CASSQEGPVKRGELFF. CDR3 nucleotides: TGCGCCAGCAGCCAAGAAGGACCAGTTAAGAGAGGGGAGCTGTTTTTT.

The gene calls are TRBV27 and TRBJ2-7, with TRBD2 as a possible D gene (6 bases). V lost 2 bases to trimming and J lost 6 bases, with 8 bases between them. Germline assignment: CDR1 MNHEY and CDR2 SMNVEV (reference sequence). This CDR3 region has 12 residues. CDR3 in amino acids: CASSLQGGEQYF. In DNA form, the CDR3 reads TGTGCCAGCAGTTTACAGGGAGGCGAGCAGTACTTC.

The chain couples TRBV19 to TRBJ1-5; a weak D match, TRBD1 (5 bases). V was pared by 10 bases and J by 5 bases, with 18 bases between. This CDR3 has 14 amino acids. Germline V gene data show CDR1 as LNHDA and CDR2 as SQIVND (reference sequence). This CDR3 reads CATGAVGDHQPQHF. CDR3 coding DNA: TGTGCCACTGGGGCAGTAGGGGACCATCAGCCCCAGCATTTT.

The V gene is TRBV6-1, the J gene TRBJ2-7; the match to TRBD1 covers 7 bases. The germline V gene encodes CDR1 MNHNS and CDR2 SASEGT. This CDR3 has 14 residues. V shed 8 bases and J 0 bases; nucleotides not matched to a gene: 7. The CDR3 here is CASLTGQLSYEQYF. CDR3 nucleotides: TGTGCCAGCCTCACGGGACAGCTCTCCTACGAGCAGTACTTC.

The chain has TRBV7-8 and TRBJ2-1, with TRBD2 identical over 8 bases. The CDR3 covers 17 residues. Germline V lookup: CDR1 SGHVS, CDR2 FQNEAQ. Trimming cost V 5 bases and J 5 bases; bases outside gene matches: 14. DNA of the CDR3: TGTGCCAGCAGCGCCGTCGATTGGGCGGGAGGCAACAATGAGCAGTTCTTC. It specifies CASSAVDWAGGNNEQFF.

This chain links TRBV21-1 with TRBJ2-2; the D segment call TRBD1 is taken from the table without a DNA check. TRBV21-1 is a listed pseudogene. The CDR3 sequence is 13 residues long. CDR3 DNA sequence: TGTGCCAGTTCGACAGGGAACACCGGGGAGCTGTTTTTT. This sequence encodes CASSTGNTGELFF.

The J gene is TRBJ1-2, the V gene TRBV29-1, with 12 bases lining up with TRBD1. Germline lookup yields CDR1 SQVTM and CDR2 ANQGSEA. Trimming cost V 3 bases and J 6 bases; bases outside gene matches: 17. The length of the CDR3 is 18 residues. The CDR3 nucleotides are TGCAGCGTTGAGGATCCTACCGGGACAGGGGGCGCTTTGGATGGCTACACCTTC. The encoded protein is CSVEDPTGTGGALDGYTF.

The chain is built from TRBV19 and TRBJ1-1; D ambiguous. The CDR3 runs 11 residues. V was trimmed by 4 bases and J by 11 bases, leaving 11 bases between them. The germline gives CDR1 LNHDA, CDR2 SQIVND (reference sequence). The CDR3 here is CASSNALEAFF. The DNA of the CDR3 is TGTGCCAGTAGTAACGCTCTCGAGGCTTTCTTT. Together with reference TRBV19 and TRBJ1-1, the CDR3 gives the full variable domain: DGGITQSPKYLFRKEGQNVTLSCEQNLNHDAMYWYRQDPGQGLRLIYYSQIVNDFQKGDIAEGYSVSREKKESFPLTVTSAQKNPTAFYLCASSNALEAFFGQGTRLTVV.

This clone was detected only once. The chain joins TRBV9 to TRBJ2-3; 14 nucleotides align to TRBD2. V lost 0 bases, J lost 6 bases, and 0 bases stayed unmatched. CDR3 length equals 15 residues. Germline loops: CDR1 SGDLS, CDR2 YYNGEE. The CDR3 is CASSVGTSGGDTQYF. In DNA, the CDR3 is TGTGCCAGCAGCGTAGGGACTAGCGGGGGGGATACGCAGTATTTT.

This chain joins TRBV12-5 and TRBJ2-2; 13 bases are a match to TRBD2. The CDR3 is 14 residues long. The ends lost 6 bases at V and 6 bases at J; junction bases unmatched: 1. From germline, CDR1 is LGHNT and CDR2 FRNRAP. CDR3 residues: CASGLAGGPGELFF. For the CDR3, the DNA is TGTGCTAGTGGACTAGCGGGAGGGCCCGGGGAGCTGTTTTTT.

This clone was picked up many times. V and J are TRBV9 and TRBJ1-2; D ambiguous. Trimming took 3 bases from V and 2 from J, leaving 11 bases between them. CDR1 and CDR2 (germline): SGDLS, YYNGEE. The CDR3 is 14 amino acids. The CDR3 DNA reads TGTGCCAGCAGCGGGCTGCGGCTCAACTATGGCTACACCTTC. Residues: CASSGLRLNYGYTF.

This clone was counted only a few times. The V and J genes are TRBV4-3 and TRBJ1-5; tentatively, D is TRBD1 (5 bases). The CDR3 has 15 residues. V shed 6 bases and J shed 7 bases, with 19 bases lying between them. Germline values: CDR1 LGHNA, CDR2 YSLEER. The CDR3 DNA sequence: TGCGCCAGCAGTCCGGATCTAGGGCGGGACCAGCCCCAGCATTTT. Protein sequence: CASSPDLGRDQPQHF.

This clone was detected once. The gene calls are TRBV2 and TRBJ2-3; D is ambiguous. Germline CDR1 SNHLY, CDR2 FYNNEI. The CDR3 runs to 15 residues. Trimming took 5 bases from V and 7 from J, leaving 19 bases between them. CDR3 coding DNA: TGTGCCAGCAGTCCAAGCCTGGACCAGCGATATACGCAGTATTTT. Encoded protein: CASSPSLDQRYTQYF.

The chain carries TRBV27 and TRBJ1-2; D gene uncertain. The germline V gene encodes CDR1 MNHEY and CDR2 SMNVEV (reference sequence). CDR3 length: 12 residues. With 4 bases removed from V and 4 bases from J, the gap between germline ends came to 7 bases. The CDR3: CASSSGLYGYTF. The DNA of the CDR3 is TGTGCCAGCAGTTCAGGACTCTATGGCTACACCTTC.

The J gene is TRBJ2-7, the V gene TRBV28, with D perhaps TRBD2 (6 bases). Per the germline V gene, CDR1 is MDHEN and CDR2 is SYDVKM. The CDR3 sequence is 14 residues long. The V and J ends lost 4 bases and 3 bases respectively, with 13 bases between them. CDR3 sequence reads: CASSSPGLFYEQYF. As DNA, the CDR3 is TGTGCCAGCAGTTCACCCGGACTATTCTACGAGCAGTACTTC. Together with reference TRBV28 and TRBJ2-7, the CDR3 gives the full variable domain: DVKVTQSSRYLVKRTGEKVFLECVQDMDHENMFWYRQDPGLGLRLIYFSYDVKMKEKGDIPEGYSVSREKKERFSLILESASTNQTSMYLCASSSPGLFYEQYFGPGTRLTVT.